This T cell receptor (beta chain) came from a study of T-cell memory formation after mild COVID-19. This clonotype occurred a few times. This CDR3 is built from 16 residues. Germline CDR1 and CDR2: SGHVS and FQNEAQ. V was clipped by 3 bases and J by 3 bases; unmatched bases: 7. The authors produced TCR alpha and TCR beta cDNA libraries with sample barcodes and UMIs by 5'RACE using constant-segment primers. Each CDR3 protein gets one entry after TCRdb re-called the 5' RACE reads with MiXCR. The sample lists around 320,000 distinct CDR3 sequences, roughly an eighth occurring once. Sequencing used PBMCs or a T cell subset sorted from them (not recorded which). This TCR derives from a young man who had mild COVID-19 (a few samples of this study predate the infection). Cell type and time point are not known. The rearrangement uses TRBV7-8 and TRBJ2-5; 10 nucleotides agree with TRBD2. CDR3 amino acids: CASSFQRAGGKETQYF. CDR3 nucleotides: TGTGCCAGCAGCTTTCAGAGAGCGGGGGGGAAAGAGACCCAGTACTTC. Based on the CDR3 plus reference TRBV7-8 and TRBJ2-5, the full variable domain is GAGVSQSPRYKVAKRGQDVALRCDPISGHVSLFWYQQALGQGPEFLTYFQNEAQLDKSGLPSDRFFAERPEGSVSTLKIQRTQQEDSAVYLCASSFQRAGGKETQYFGPGTRLLVL.